These 5 T cell receptor beta chains share one sample of origin, sequenced in a study of regulatory T cells in long-lasting Graves disease. In building TCR beta libraries, iRepertoire HTBI primers were used together with Arm-PCR of CDR3 regions. TCRdb re-derived calls from the multiplex PCR reads in MiXCR, one entry per CDR3 protein. The sample carries more than 450,000 distinct CDR3 sequences, about 16% recorded once. The time point denotes: newly diagnosed GD, antithyroid drugs for less than 3 months. From PBMCs, RNA was extracted and then used to make the TCR library. Separately, the same data were catalogued under a study of T cells in Graves' hyperthyroidism and ophthalmopathy.

Sequencing used peripheral blood mononuclear cells (PBMCs), obtained at new diagnosis, from a patient treated with antithyroid drugs. The origin of the receptors is a man aged 35 to 55 with Graves disease.

This clonotype was observed a few times. The genes are TRBV19 and TRBJ2-7; 9 nucleotides align to TRBD2. Germline lookup yields CDR1 LNHDA and CDR2 SQIVND (reference sequence). The CDR3 sequence is 18 residues long. V was pared by 5 bases and J by 0 bases, with 14 bases of the junction left unmatched. CDR3: CASSPDPRLADVSYEQYF. CDR3 nucleotide sequence: TGTGCCAGTAGTCCCGACCCCCGACTAGCGGACGTCTCCTACGAGCAGTACTTC. The full variable domain, in which reference TRBV19 and TRBJ2-7 provide the parts outside the CDR3, is DGGITQSPKYLFRKEGQNVTLSCEQNLNHDAMYWYRQDPGQGLRLIYYSQIVNDFQKGDIAEGYSVSREKKESFPLTVTSAQKNPTAFYLCASSPDPRLADVSYEQYFGPGTRLTVT.

This clonotype occurred many times. In nucleotides, the CDR3 is TGTGCCTGGAGCGGACAGTCAGAGCAGTACTTC. It is translated as CAWSGQSEQYF. This chain links TRBV30 with TRBJ2-7; D is perhaps TRBD1 (6 bases). Germline CDR1 is GTSNPN and CDR2 is SVGIG (reference sequence). This CDR3 is built from 11 residues. Trimming shortened V by 3 bases and J by 7 bases, and 10 bases separated the two germline ends.

This clonotype was counted at least ten times. The J gene is TRBJ1-3, the V gene TRBV12-3 or TRBV12-4; D remains unclear. Trimming cost V 1 base and J 0 bases, with 7 bases left between them. The CDR3 totals 15 residues. CDR3 amino acids: CASSLGWGSGNTIYF. DNA of the CDR3: TGTGCCAGCAGTTTAGGGTGGGGCTCTGGAAACACCATATATTTT.

This clonotype was counted between two and nine times. The J gene is TRBJ2-1, the V gene TRBV12-3 or TRBV12-4; D not resolved. Trimming left V 5 bases short and J 6 bases short, with 14 bases between. The CDR3 totals 14 residues. The CDR3 reads CASSQLTLTNEQFF. CDR3 bases: TGTGCCAGCAGTCAACTAACCCTTACCAATGAGCAGTTCTTC.

At least ten counts were recorded for this clonotype. The chain carries TRBV6-1 and TRBJ2-3; the match to TRBD2 covers 11 bases. The CDR3 contains 16 residues. V was clipped by 6 bases and J by 6 bases; unmatched bases: 11. Germline lookup yields CDR1 MNHNS and CDR2 SASEGT. CDR3 sequence reads: CASSSLTSGSRDTQYF. The CDR3 DNA follows: TGTGCCAGCAGCTCCCTCACTAGCGGGAGTCGGGATACGCAGTATTTT.